Below, one T cell receptor (beta chain) is given with its context. During active infection, Seattle patients enrolled and were then monitored through disease. Germline values: CDR1 WSHSY, CDR2 SAAADI. The V end lost 6 bases, the J end lost 0 bases, and 10 bases lay between the germline ends. CDR3 length equals 14 residues. These data are taken from a study of blood T cell repertoires in COVID-19. Study in general: The United States, Italy and Spain were the sources of the acute and convalescent COVID-19 samples. T cells, B-cell-depleted T cells, or PBMCs supplied cDNA or gDNA.

In the source study's methods: Scientists estimated how many nucleated cells there were by amplifying reference gene primers. Measured with immunoSEQ multiplex PCR; TCRdb has only the in-frame clones, and not every one. V and J calls and clone size are those listed in that table; D and trimming were worked out from the DNA. Found here are some 400,000 clones, approximately 87% of them singletons; the top ten hold about 2.3%. The sequenced sample consisted of peripheral blood. The J gene is TRBJ2-3, the V gene TRBV10-2, with D hard to call. This TCR was recovered from a woman aged 55-75 years with COVID-19, enrolled during active disease. CDR3 coding DNA: TGCGCCAGCAGCGTTGACTCAAGCACAGATACGCAGTATTTT. Its translation is CASSVDSSTDTQYF.